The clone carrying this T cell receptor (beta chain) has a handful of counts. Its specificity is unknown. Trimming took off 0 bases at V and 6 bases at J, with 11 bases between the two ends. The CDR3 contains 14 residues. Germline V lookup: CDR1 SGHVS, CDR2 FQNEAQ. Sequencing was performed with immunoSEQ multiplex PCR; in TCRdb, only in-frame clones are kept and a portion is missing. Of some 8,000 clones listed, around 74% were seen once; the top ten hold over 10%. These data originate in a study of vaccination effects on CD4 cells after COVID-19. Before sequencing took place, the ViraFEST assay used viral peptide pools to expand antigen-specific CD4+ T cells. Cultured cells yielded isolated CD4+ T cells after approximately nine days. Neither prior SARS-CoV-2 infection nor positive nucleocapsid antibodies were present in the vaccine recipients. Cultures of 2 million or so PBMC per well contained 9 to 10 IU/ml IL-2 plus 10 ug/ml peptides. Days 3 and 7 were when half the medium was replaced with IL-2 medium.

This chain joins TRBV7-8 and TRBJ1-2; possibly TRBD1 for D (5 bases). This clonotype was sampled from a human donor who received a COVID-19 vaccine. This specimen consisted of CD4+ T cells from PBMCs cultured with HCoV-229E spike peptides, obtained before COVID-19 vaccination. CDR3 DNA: TGTGCCAGCAGCTTAGCTCTGGGACCGGATGGCTACACCTTC. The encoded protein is CASSLALGPDGYTF.